The T cell receptor beta chain under discussion was sequenced for a study of OX40 agonist ivuxolimab in advanced cancers. V lost 0 bases to trimming and J lost 3 bases; unmatched junction nucleotides: 9. Germline assignment: CDR1 GTSNPN and CDR2 SVGIG (reference sequence). The CDR3 has 16 amino acids. Comment on this clone: No antigen is known for it.

Only in-frame clones appear in the TCRdb table, and some are missing; sequencing was by immunoSEQ multiplex PCR. This table holds about 60,000 clones, less than 90% found once. Study-wide points: Some patients without response likewise showed low normalized clonal expansion. Expanded clones belonging to CD8+ T cells outnumbered, on average, those of CD4+.

This clonotype was sampled from an adult with an advanced solid tumor such as melanoma, head and neck, liver or kidney cancer. The rearrangement uses TRBV30 and TRBJ2-3; 7 bases are shared with TRBD2. The sample in question was CD4+ or CD8+ T cells sorted from blood, obtained in a trial of the OX40 agonist ivuxolimab. The CDR3 sequence: CAWSVGRRERTDTQYF. DNA of the CDR3: TGTGCCTGGAGTGTAGGTCGGCGGGAGCGGACAGATACGCAGTATTTT.